The T cell receptor (beta chain) described here comes from a study of OX40 agonist ivuxolimab in advanced cancers. Clones were read by immunoSEQ multiplex PCR, and TCRdb kept only the in-frame ones, dropping some. Among under 65,000 clones listed, around 90% were seen once. In regard to this clone: Its cognate antigen is unknown.

Per the germline V gene, CDR1 is MNHEY and CDR2 is SVGAGI. The V gene lost 4 bases and the J gene lost 4 bases, with 16 bases spanning the gap. There are 16 residues in the CDR3. Study-level results: With doses of 0.1-3.0 mg/kg, partial responders showed among the lowest clonal expansion. Expanded clones belonging to CD8+ T cells outnumbered, on average, those of CD4+.

V usage is TRBV6-5 and J usage is TRBJ2-2, with D tentatively TRBD1 (6 bases). The TCR was taken from an adult with an advanced solid tumor such as melanoma, head and neck, liver or kidney cancer. Sequencing used CD4+ or CD8+ T cells sorted from blood, obtained in a trial of the OX40 agonist ivuxolimab. CDR3 sequence (DNA): TGTGCCAGCAGTTTAACAACAATACAGGGCACCGGGGAGCTGTTTTTT. This gives the protein CASSLTTIQGTGELFF.